This TCR beta chain was recorded in a study of blood T cell dynamics during melanoma immunotherapy. Regarding time point: pre-treatment baseline. Some clones are missing from TCRdb's copy, which holds only in-frame ones; the method was immunoSEQ multiplex PCR. The sample has about 15,000 clones, around 85% seen once; the top ten hold approximately 4.2%. Germline CDR1 reads MNHEY; CDR2 reads SVGAGI. Trimming removed 2 bases from V and 5 bases from J, with 11 bases in between. CDR3 length: 14 residues. Specimen: blood, collected from a patient treated with checkpoint blockade. V and J are TRBV6-5 and TRBJ2-3, with D possibly TRBD2 on 6 matching bases. This sequence was found in a human donor with melanoma. DNA for the CDR3: TGTGCCAGCAGTTACCCGGGACTGAGAGATACGCAGTATTTT. This codes for CASSYPGLRDTQYF.